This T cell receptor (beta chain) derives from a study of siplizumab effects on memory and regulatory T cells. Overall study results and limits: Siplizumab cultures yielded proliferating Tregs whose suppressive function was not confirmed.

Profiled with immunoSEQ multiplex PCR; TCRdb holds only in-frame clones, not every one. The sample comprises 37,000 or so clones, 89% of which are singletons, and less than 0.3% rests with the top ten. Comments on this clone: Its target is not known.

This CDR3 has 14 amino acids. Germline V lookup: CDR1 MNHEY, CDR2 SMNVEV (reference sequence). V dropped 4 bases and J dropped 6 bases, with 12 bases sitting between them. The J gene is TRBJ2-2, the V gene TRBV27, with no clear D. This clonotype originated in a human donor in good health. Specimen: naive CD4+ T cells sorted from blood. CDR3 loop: CASSWLGSPGELFF. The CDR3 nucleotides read TGTGCCAGCAGTTGGCTAGGGTCTCCCGGGGAGCTGTTTTTT.